A selection of T cell receptor beta chains follows, all from one sample in a study of Tregs in tolerant kidney transplant recipients. TCRdb's copy holds only in-frame clones and misses some; the assay was immunoSEQ multiplex PCR. The sample lists 60,000 to 95,000 clones, about 98% occurring once. Sequences were derived from CD4+ T cells from blood, sampled before the transplant. The receptors derive from a human donor who received a combined kidney and bone marrow transplant. Each CDR3 is given with its conserved first and last residue. D genes are given only for firm matches. The listing skips clone size in some rows; elsewhere it reads once, few, many or a size class.

d_call	clone_size	v_call	j_call	cdr3_aa	cdr3_nt
TRBD1	NA	TRBV2	TRBJ2-5	CASSPGQGKTQYF	TGTGCCAGCAGCCCTGGACAGGGGAAGACCCAGTACTTC
TRBD2	NA	TRBV9	TRBJ2-1	CASSVDRRELSYNEQFF	TGTGCCAGCAGCGTAGATCGGCGGGAGTTGTCCTACAATGAGCAGTTCTTC
NA	NA	TRBV27	TRBJ1-1	CASRAYWGLGNTEAFF	TGTGCCAGCAGAGCCTACTGGGGGCTAGGGAACACTGAAGCTTTCTTT
TRBD1	NA	TRBV28	TRBJ1-2	CASSYRGQGYTF	TGTGCCAGCAGCTACAGGGGACAGGGCTACACCTTC
NA	NA	TRBV9	TRBJ2-7	CASSPGITTYEQYF	TGTGCCAGCAGCCCCGGGATTACAACCTACGAGCAGTACTTC
NA	NA	TRBV4-1	TRBJ2-3	CASSQGGLVTDTQYF	TGCGCCAGCAGCCAAGGAGGTCTGGTCACAGATACGCAGTATTTT
NA	once	TRBV29-1	TRBJ1-4	CSVVGQGNEKLFF	TGCAGCGTTGTCGGTCAGGGTAATGAAAAACTGTTTTTT
NA	NA	TRBV2	TRBJ1-1	CASSEWALGGGTEAFF	TGTGCCAGCAGTGAATGGGCGCTTGGGGGGGGTACTGAAGCTTTCTTT
NA	NA	TRBV5-1	TRBJ2-1	CASSISVRVPYNEQFF	TGCGCCAGCAGCATCTCTGTTCGCGTGCCTTACAATGAGCAGTTCTTC
NA	NA	TRBV11-1	TRBJ2-2	CASSLQGSNTGELFF	TGTGCCAGCAGCTTACAGGGGTCGAACACCGGGGAGCTGTTTTTT
NA	NA	TRBV7-9	TRBJ1-1	CASSLTTTGLGTEAFF	TGTGCCAGCAGCTTAACCACAACAGGGCTTGGTACTGAAGCTTTCTTT
TRBD2	NA	TRBV7-8	TRBJ2-7	CASSADLGLAGGRLYEQYF	TGTGCCAGCAGCGCCGACTTGGGACTAGCGGGGGGCCGGTTATACGAGCAGTACTTC
NA	NA	TRBV2	TRBJ2-7	CASSVEVRDEQYF	TGTGCCAGCAGTGTAGAGGTTCGGGACGAGCAGTACTTC
TRBD2	NA	TRBV4-1	TRBJ2-1	CASRGGLAGNNEQFF	TGCGCCAGCAGAGGGGGACTAGCGGGAAACAATGAGCAGTTCTTC
TRBD1	NA	TRBV5-4	TRBJ2-5	CASSFKPGTGTQETQYF	TGTGCCAGCAGTTTTAAACCCGGGACAGGAACCCAAGAGACCCAGTACTTC
NA	NA	TRBV4-2	TRBJ2-2	CASSTRTPTGELFF	TGTGCCAGCAGCACCCGGACTCCCACCGGGGAGCTGTTTTTT
NA	NA	TRBV5-1	TRBJ1-2	CASSLASLYGYTF	TGCGCCAGCAGCTTGGCCTCTCTTTATGGCTACACCTTC
TRBD2	NA	TRBV5-4	TRBJ2-1	CASSPTGTSGSYNEQFF	TGTGCCAGCAGCCCCACCGGGACTAGCGGGAGCTACAATGAGCAGTTCTTC
NA	NA	TRBV2	TRBJ1-5	CASKIDRVNQPQHF	TGTGCCAGCAAGATTGACAGAGTTAATCAGCCCCAGCATTTT
TRBD1	NA	TRBV28	TRBJ2-7	CASSLGQGEQYF	TGTGCCAGCAGTCTGGGACAGGGCGAGCAGTACTTC
TRBD2	NA	TRBV6-5	TRBJ2-7	CASSYQGLALYEQYF	TGTGCCAGCAGTTACCAGGGACTAGCATTATACGAGCAGTACTTC
NA	NA	TRBV28	TRBJ1-1	CASSTPLSVGYTEAFF	TGTGCCAGCAGTACTCCCCTCTCCGTCGGGTACACTGAAGCTTTCTTT
NA	NA	TRBV5-3	TRBJ2-7	CARSRLHEQYF	TGTGCCAGAAGCAGACTACACGAGCAGTACTTC
TRBD1	NA	TRBV18	TRBJ2-2	CASSPRLDRGVTGELFF	TGTGCCAGCTCACCCCGGCTAGACAGGGGAGTCACCGGGGAGCTGTTTTTT
TRBD2	NA	TRBV7-9	TRBJ2-7	CASSSLASGADSYEQYF	TGTGCCAGCAGTTCTTTGGCCAGCGGGGCCGACTCCTACGAGCAGTACTTC
NA	NA	TRBV2	TRBJ2-7	CASSEMVRGGYEQYF	TGTGCCAGCAGTGAAATGGTCAGGGGCGGCTACGAGCAGTACTTC
TRBD1	NA	TRBV19	TRBJ2-7	CASSMPSPGQGSYEQYF	TGTGCCAGTAGTATGCCATCCCCGGGACAGGGCTCCTACGAGCAGTACTTC
TRBD1	NA	TRBV5-1	TRBJ1-2	CASSLGQGNYGYTF	TGCGCCAGCAGCCTTGGACAGGGAAACTATGGCTACACCTTC
NA	NA	TRBV7-2	TRBJ2-5	CASSRGGEETQYF	TGTGCCAGCAGCCGAGGGGGAGAAGAGACCCAGTACTTC
NA	once	TRBV9	TRBJ1-1	CASSVSRGTEAFF	TGTGCCAGCAGCGTTAGTAGGGGCACTGAAGCTTTCTTT
TRBD2	NA	TRBV9	TRBJ2-3	CASSSRLAGVTDTQYF	TGTGCCAGCAGTTCCCGACTAGCGGGGGTCACAGATACGCAGTATTTT
NA	once	TRBV27	TRBJ1-6	CASSPVGQSHPGSSYNSPLHF	TGTGCCAGCAGCCCCGTAGGACAGTCTCACCCTGGGAGCTCCTATAATTCACCCCTCCACTTT
TRBD1	once	TRBV5-1	TRBJ2-1	CASSLEGQGNSEQFF	TGCGCCAGCAGCTTGGAGGGACAGGGGAACAGTGAGCAGTTCTTC
NA	NA	TRBV11-2	TRBJ1-6	CASSRLPGSGSSPLHF	TGTGCCAGCAGCCGCTTGCCCGGCAGCGGGAGTTCACCCCTCCACTTT
NA	NA	TRBV5-1	TRBJ1-2	CASSDQGDYGYTF	TGCGCCAGCAGCGACCAAGGGGACTATGGCTACACCTTC
NA	NA	TRBV7-5	TRBJ1-2	CVRSRGTGKGYTF	TGTGTCAGAAGCAGGGGGACAGGGAAAGGCTACACCTTC
TRBD2	NA	TRBV7-2	TRBJ2-3	CASSPRLAGGLGTDTQYF	TGTGCCAGCAGCCCCCGACTAGCGGGGGGGTTAGGCACAGATACGCAGTATTTT
NA	NA	TRBV19	TRBJ1-5	CASRYTSGFGGNQPQHF	TGTGCCAGTAGATACACGTCGGGGTTCGGTGGCAATCAGCCCCAGCATTTT
NA	NA	TRBV5-1	TRBJ2-1	CASSLVGSLPYNEQFF	TGCGCCAGCAGCTTGGTCGGGAGTTTGCCCTACAATGAGCAGTTCTTC
NA	NA	TRBV7-2	TRBJ1-1	CASSLGGVNTEAFF	TGTGCCAGCAGCTTAGGAGGCGTGAACACTGAAGCTTTCTTT
NA	NA	TRBV5-6	TRBJ2-5	CASSLEFTGSQETQYF	TGTGCCAGCAGCTTGGAGTTCACAGGGTCCCAAGAGACCCAGTACTTC
NA	NA	TRBV5-8	TRBJ1-5	CASSWPSGNQPQHF	TGTGCCAGCAGCTGGCCATCTGGCAATCAGCCCCAGCATTTT
NA	NA	TRBV28	TRBJ1-5	CASSLRGSNQPQHF	TGTGCCAGCAGTTTACGAGGCAGCAATCAGCCCCAGCATTTT
TRBD1	NA	TRBV19	TRBJ1-6	CASSIGTGMNSPLHF	TGTGCCAGTAGCATCGGGACAGGGATGAATTCACCCCTCCACTTT
TRBD2	NA	TRBV7-9	TRBJ2-1	CASSKLAGGANEQFF	TGTGCCAGCAGCAAACTAGCGGGAGGGGCCAATGAGCAGTTCTTC
NA	NA	TRBV29-1	TRBJ1-2	CSVEGDIDYGYTF	TGCAGCGTTGAAGGGGACATTGACTATGGCTACACCTTC
NA	NA	TRBV6-5	TRBJ2-7	CASSYGALSYEQYF	TGTGCCAGCAGTTACGGGGCCTTATCCTACGAGCAGTACTTC
NA	NA	TRBV25-1	TRBJ2-3	CASSEYPTVTDTQYF	TGTGCCAGCAGTGAATATCCGACAGTTACAGATACGCAGTATTTT
TRBD2	NA	TRBV29-1	TRBJ2-5	CSVDLGTSQETQYF	TGCAGCGTTGATTTAGGGACTAGCCAAGAGACCCAGTACTTC
TRBD1	once	TRBV7-3	TRBJ1-1	CASSLSGTGGELNTEAFF	TGTGCCAGCAGCTTATCGGGGACAGGGGGCGAATTGAACACTGAAGCTTTCTTT
TRBD1	NA	TRBV4-2	TRBJ1-2	CASSLQGADGYTF	TGTGCCAGCAGCCTACAGGGGGCGGATGGCTACACCTTC
TRBD1	NA	TRBV29-1	TRBJ1-2	CGLRTGNYGYTF	TGCGGACTGAGGACAGGCAACTATGGCTACACCTTC
TRBD1	once	TRBV7-9	TRBJ1-2	CASSLKNRGRDYGYTF	TGTGCCAGCAGCTTAAAAAACAGGGGGCGCGACTATGGCTACACCTTC
NA	NA	TRBV15	TRBJ2-7	CATSRSGYEQYF	TGTGCCACCAGCAGATCAGGCTACGAGCAGTACTTC
NA	NA	TRBV28	TRBJ1-3	CASSPGGGSRNTIYF	TGTGCCAGCAGCCCGGGAGGGGGGTCCAGAAACACCATATATTTT